These T cell receptor beta chains were read from a single sample in a study of a mutant IDH1 vaccine in newly diagnosed glioma. No antigens are known for them. The protocol was immunoSEQ multiplex PCR, while the TCRdb copy is restricted to in-frame clones and leaves out a portion. Of roughly 60,000 clones listed, approximately 80% are singletons. This sample comprised PBMCs, obtained from a glioma patient whose treatment included an IDH1 peptide vaccine. Receptor source: a man aged 40-49 years with glioma. Each CDR3 is given with its conserved first and last residue. D genes are given only for firm matches. Clone size, where shown, is once, few, many, or a class for clones that have expanded.

D gene	V gene	clone size	J gene	CDR3 DNA	CDR3 protein
-	TRBV10-3	-	TRBJ2-7	TGTGCCAGCAGAAGATTCCCCTACGAGCAGTACTTC	CASRRFPYEQYF
-	TRBV28	once	TRBJ1-2	TGTGCCAGCAGTTTAAATTCGCCCCCTGGCTACACCTTC	CASSLNSPPGYTF
TRBD2	TRBV9	-	TRBJ2-2	TGTGCCAGCAGCGTAGTAGCGGGGGCGAACACCGGGGAGCTGTTTTTT	CASSVVAGANTGELFF
-	TRBV5-6	-	TRBJ2-7	TGTGCCAGCAGCTTGACCTCCCTCGAGCAGTACTTC	CASSLTSLEQYF
-	TRBV6-5	-	TRBJ1-6	TGTGCCAGCAGTTACTACCCCCAGGATAATTCACCCCTCCACTTT	CASSYYPQDNSPLHF
-	TRBV10-3	-	TRBJ2-4	TGTGCCATCAGTGATCCGGGGGCTAGGAGCATTCAGTACTTC	CAISDPGARSIQYF
TRBD1	TRBV19	once	TRBJ1-2	TGTGCCAGTAGCCTCTTCGACAGGGCTGGCTACACCTTC	CASSLFDRAGYTF
TRBD1	TRBV5-1	once	TRBJ2-7	TGCGCCAGCAGCTGGACAGGGGGCCGGTACGAGCAGTACTTC	CASSWTGGRYEQYF
-	TRBV5-4	-	TRBJ1-1	TGTGCCAGCAGCTTGGCCGGGAGAGGGACTGAAGCTTTCTTT	CASSLAGRGTEAFF
-	TRBV6-1	-	TRBJ2-7	TGTGCCAGCAGTGACTGGCTGTCTTCCAACTACGAGCAGTACTTC	CASSDWLSSNYEQYF
-	TRBV5-1	-	TRBJ2-5	TGCGCCAGCAGCTTGCGGGGGACATACCAAGAGACCCAGTACTTC	CASSLRGTYQETQYF
-	TRBV9	few	TRBJ1-1	TGTGCCAGCAGCGTAGCTTTGACGGGGATGGCTGAAGCTTTCTTT	CASSVALTGMAEAFF
TRBD1	TRBV11-3	once	TRBJ1-2	TGTGCCAGCAGCTTAGTTTCCGGGACAGGCCATGGCTACACCTTC	CASSLVSGTGHGYTF
TRBD1	TRBV18	-	TRBJ2-7	TGTGCCAGCTCACCAGGACAGGGCGCCTACGAGCAGTACTTC	CASSPGQGAYEQYF
-	TRBV20-1	-	TRBJ2-7	TGCAGTGCTAGGGGCTTCGACGAGCAGTACTTC	CSARGFDEQYF
TRBD1	TRBV5-4	-	TRBJ1-1	TGTGCCAGCAGCCCGGACAGGTACTCTCCTGAAGCTTTCTTT	CASSPDRYSPEAFF
-	TRBV25-1	-	TRBJ2-7	TGTGCCAGCAGTGAATGGAGCTACGAGCAGTACTTC	CASSEWSYEQYF
-	TRBV28	once	TRBJ2-7	TGTGCCAGCAGTTCCCGGACAGATACCTACGAGCAGTACTTC	CASSSRTDTYEQYF
TRBD2	TRBV5-1	once	TRBJ2-2	TGCGCCAGCAGCTTGGACGCGGGAGGGCCTGGCGGGGAGCTGTTTTTT	CASSLDAGGPGGELFF
-	TRBV10-3	-	TRBJ1-2	TGTGCCATCAGTGGGGGACTACTGAGGGGCTACACCTTC	CAISGGLLRGYTF
TRBD2	TRBV7-2	-	TRBJ2-7	TGTGCCAGCAGCCTTCTGGGAGGGAGCTACGAGCAGTACTTC	CASSLLGGSYEQYF
-	TRBV6-5	few	TRBJ1-5	TGTGCCAGCGGCAAGGGGCAGGTCAATCAGCCCCAGCATTTT	CASGKGQVNQPQHF